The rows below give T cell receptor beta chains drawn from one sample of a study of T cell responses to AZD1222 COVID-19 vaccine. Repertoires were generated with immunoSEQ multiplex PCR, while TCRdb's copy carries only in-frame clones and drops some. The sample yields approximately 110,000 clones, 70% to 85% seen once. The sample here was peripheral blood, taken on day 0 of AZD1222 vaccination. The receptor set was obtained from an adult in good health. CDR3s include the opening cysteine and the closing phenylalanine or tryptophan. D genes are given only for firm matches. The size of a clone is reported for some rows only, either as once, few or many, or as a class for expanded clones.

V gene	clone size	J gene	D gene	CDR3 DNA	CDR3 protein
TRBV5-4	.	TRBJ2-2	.	TGTGCCAGCAGCTTGCGAGAACTAGCGAACACCGGGGAGCTGTTTTTT	CASSLRELANTGELFF
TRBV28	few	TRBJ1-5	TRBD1	TGTGCCAGCAGCACCGGACAGGTGGACCAGCCCCAGCATTTT	CASSTGQVDQPQHF
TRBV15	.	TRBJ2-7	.	TGTGCCACCAGCAGAGATGGCGGGATTGCGTACGAGCAGTACTTC	CATSRDGGIAYEQYF
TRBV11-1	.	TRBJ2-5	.	TGTGCCAGCAGCGGCACCGGGCCGAGGGAGACCCAGTACTTC	CASSGTGPRETQYF
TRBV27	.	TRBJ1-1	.	TGTGCCAGCAGTTTAACCTTCCCGTCGAACACTGAAGCTTTCTTT	CASSLTFPSNTEAFF
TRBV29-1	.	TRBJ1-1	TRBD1	TGCAGCGTTTCAGACAGGGCGAACACTGAAGCTTTCTTT	CSVSDRANTEAFF
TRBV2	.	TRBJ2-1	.	TGTGCCAGCCGCGCCCAAGGTCCCTACAATGAGCAGTTCTTC	CASRAQGPYNEQFF
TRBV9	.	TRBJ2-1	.	TGTGCCAGCAGCGGAGACAGAGGCAATGAGCAGTTCTTC	CASSGDRGNEQFF
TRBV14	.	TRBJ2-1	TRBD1	TGTGCCAGCAGCCAAGATTCGCACAGGGGAGATGAGCAGTTCTTC	CASSQDSHRGDEQFF
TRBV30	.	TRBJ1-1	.	TGTGCCTGGAGTTCTTTGGGGGCGAACACTGAAGCTTTCTTT	CAWSSLGANTEAFF
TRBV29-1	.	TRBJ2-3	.	TGCAGCGTTGACGGGGCAGGGGAGGGGAGGACGCAGTATTTT	CSVDGAGEGRTQYF
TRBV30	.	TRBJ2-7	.	TGTGCCTGGAGTGGGGTGGGGTACTACGAGCAGTACTTC	CAWSGVGYYEQYF
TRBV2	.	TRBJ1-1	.	TGTGCCAGCAGTCACAGGGAAGAAGCTTTCTTT	CASSHREEAFF
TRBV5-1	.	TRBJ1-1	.	TGCGCCAGCAGCTTGGCAGGAGTTGACACTGAAGCTTTCTTT	CASSLAGVDTEAFF
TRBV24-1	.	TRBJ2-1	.	TGTGCCACCAGTGCCCTAGGGGTGGATGAGCAGTTCTTC	CATSALGVDEQFF
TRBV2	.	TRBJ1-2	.	TGTGCCAGCAGTGAGGCCTTCGGCTACACCTTC	CASSEAFGYTF
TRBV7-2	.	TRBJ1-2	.	TGTGCCAGCAGCTTAGGAAATAACTATGGCTACACCTTC	CASSLGNNYGYTF
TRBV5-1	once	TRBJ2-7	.	TGCGCCAGCAGCTATCAGGGGCCGACCTACGAGCAGTACTTC	CASSYQGPTYEQYF
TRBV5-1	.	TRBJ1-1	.	TGCGCCAGCAGCTTGCTAGTGGGGGTCAACACTGAAGCTTTCTTT	CASSLLVGVNTEAFF
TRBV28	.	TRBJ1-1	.	TGTGCCAGCAGTTTGACAGATCCCAACACTGAAGCTTTCTTT	CASSLTDPNTEAFF
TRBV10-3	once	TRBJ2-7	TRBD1	TGTGCCATCAAAGGTGTCGGGACAGGGTCCCACGAGCAGTACTTC	CAIKGVGTGSHEQYF
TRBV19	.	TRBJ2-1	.	TGTGCCAGTAGTATAGATGACAATGAGCAGTTCTTC	CASSIDDNEQFF
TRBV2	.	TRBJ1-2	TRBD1	TGTGCCAGCAGTGAGGACAGGGACTATGGCTACACCTTC	CASSEDRDYGYTF
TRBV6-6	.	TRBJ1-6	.	TGTGCCAGCAGTTTCGGTGAGAATTCACCCCTCCACTTT	CASSFGENSPLHF
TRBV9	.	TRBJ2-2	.	TGTGCCAGCAGCGCCGGAGGGGGCGCGGGCACCGGGGAGCTGTTTTTT	CASSAGGGAGTGELFF
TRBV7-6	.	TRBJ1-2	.	TGTGCCAGCAGCTTAGTAGGGGATGGCTACACCTTC	CASSLVGDGYTF